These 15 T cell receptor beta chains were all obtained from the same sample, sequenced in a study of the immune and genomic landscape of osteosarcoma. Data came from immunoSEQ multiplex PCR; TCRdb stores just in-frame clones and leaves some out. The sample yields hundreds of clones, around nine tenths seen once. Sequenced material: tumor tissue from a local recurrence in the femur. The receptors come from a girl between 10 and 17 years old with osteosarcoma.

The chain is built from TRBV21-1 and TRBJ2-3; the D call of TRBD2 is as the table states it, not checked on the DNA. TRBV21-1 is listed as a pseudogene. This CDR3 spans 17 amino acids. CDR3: CASSKGSTTSGTDTQYF. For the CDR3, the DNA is TGTGCCAGCAGCAAAGGGAGTACGACTAGCGGTACAGATACGCAGTATTTT.

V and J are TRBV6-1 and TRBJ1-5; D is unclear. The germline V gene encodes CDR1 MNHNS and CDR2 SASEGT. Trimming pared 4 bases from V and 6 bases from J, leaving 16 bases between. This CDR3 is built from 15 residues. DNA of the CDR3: TGTGCCAGCAGTGGTCCGAGAGGTTCCGGTCAGCCCCAGCATTTT. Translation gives CASSGPRGSGQPQHF.

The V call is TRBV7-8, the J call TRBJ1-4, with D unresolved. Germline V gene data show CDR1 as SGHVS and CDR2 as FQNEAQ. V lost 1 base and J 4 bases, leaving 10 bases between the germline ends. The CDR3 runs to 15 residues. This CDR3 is CASSLEGWGNEKLFF. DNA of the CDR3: TGTGCCAGCAGCTTAGAAGGGTGGGGTAATGAAAAACTGTTTTTT.

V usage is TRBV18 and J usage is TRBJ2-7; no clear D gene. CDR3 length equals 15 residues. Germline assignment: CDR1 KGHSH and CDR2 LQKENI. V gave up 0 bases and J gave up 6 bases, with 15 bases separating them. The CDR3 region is CASSPPGLGASEQYF. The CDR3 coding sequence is TGTGCCAGCTCACCACCGGGTCTCGGAGCCTCCGAGCAGTACTTC.

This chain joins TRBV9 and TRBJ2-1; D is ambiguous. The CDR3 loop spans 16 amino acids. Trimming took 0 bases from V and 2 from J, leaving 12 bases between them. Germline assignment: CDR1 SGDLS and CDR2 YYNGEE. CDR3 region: CASSVGSTPPYNEQFF. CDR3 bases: TGTGCCAGCAGCGTAGGTAGTACCCCACCCTACAATGAGCAGTTCTTC.

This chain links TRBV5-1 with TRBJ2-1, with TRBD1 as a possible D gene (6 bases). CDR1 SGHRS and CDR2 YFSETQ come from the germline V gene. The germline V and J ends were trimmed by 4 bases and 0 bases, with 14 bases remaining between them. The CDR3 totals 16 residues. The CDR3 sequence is CASSQTGTNSYNEQFF. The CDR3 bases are TGCGCCAGCAGCCAGACCGGGACAAACTCCTACAATGAGCAGTTCTTC. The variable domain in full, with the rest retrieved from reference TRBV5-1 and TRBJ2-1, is KAGVTQTPRYLIKTRGQQVTLSCSPISGHRSVSWYQQTPGQGLQFLFEYFSETQRNKGNFPGRFSGRQFSNSRSEMNVSTLELGDSALYLCASSQTGTNSYNEQFFGPGTRLTVL.

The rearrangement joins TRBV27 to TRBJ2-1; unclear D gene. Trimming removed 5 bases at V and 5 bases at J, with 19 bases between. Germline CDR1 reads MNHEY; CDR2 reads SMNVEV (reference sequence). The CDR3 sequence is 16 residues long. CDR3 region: CASSPSPVYMDNEQFF. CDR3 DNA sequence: TGTGCCAGCAGTCCCTCCCCGGTTTACATGGACAATGAGCAGTTCTTC.

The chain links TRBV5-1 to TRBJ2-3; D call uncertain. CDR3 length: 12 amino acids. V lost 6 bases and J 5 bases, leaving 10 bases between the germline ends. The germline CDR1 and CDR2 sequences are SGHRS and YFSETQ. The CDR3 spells CASTGWGDTQYF. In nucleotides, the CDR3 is TGCGCCAGCACCGGCTGGGGAGATACGCAGTATTTT.

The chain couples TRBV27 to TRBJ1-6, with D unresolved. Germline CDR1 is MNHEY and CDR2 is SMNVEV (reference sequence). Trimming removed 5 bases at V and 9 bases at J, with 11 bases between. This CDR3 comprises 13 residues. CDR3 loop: CASSPNAFSPLHF. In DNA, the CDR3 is TGTGCCAGCAGTCCTAACGCTTTTTCACCCCTCCACTTT.

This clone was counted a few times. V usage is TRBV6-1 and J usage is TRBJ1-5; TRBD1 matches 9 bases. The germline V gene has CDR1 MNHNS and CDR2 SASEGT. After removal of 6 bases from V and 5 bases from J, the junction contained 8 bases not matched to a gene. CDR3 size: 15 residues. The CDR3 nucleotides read TGTGCCAGCAGCCCCGGGACAGGGCAATATCAGCCCCAGCATTTT. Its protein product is CASSPGTGQYQPQHF.

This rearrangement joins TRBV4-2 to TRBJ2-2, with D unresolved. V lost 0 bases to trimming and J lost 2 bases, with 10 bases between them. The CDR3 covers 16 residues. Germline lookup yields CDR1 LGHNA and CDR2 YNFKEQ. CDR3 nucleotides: TGTGCCAGCAGCCAAGAGTGGCTAGAAAACACCGGGGAGCTGTTTTTT. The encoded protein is CASSQEWLENTGELFF.

The CDR3 bases are TGTGCCAGCAGTCCGGACAGGGATGGGACCGGGGAGCTGTTTTTT. This translates into CASSPDRDGTGELFF. The genes are TRBV6-4 and TRBJ2-2; 8 bases agree with TRBD1. V was pared by 5 bases and J by 5 bases, with 7 bases of the junction left unmatched. The germline gives CDR1 MRHNA, CDR2 SNTAGT. This CDR3 is built from 15 residues.

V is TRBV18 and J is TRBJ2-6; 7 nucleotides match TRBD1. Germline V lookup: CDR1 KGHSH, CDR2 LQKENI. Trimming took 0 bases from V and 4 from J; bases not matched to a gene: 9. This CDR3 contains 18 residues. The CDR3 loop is CASSPPTTGVAGANVLTF. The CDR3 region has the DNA TGTGCCAGCTCACCACCGACCACAGGGGTTGCCGGGGCCAACGTCCTGACTTTC.

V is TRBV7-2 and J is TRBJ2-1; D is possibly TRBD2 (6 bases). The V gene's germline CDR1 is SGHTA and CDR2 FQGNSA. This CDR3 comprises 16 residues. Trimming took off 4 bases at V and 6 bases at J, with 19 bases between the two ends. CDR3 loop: CASSSVERRAVNEQFF. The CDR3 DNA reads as TGTGCCAGCAGCTCCGTGGAGAGGAGGGCCGTCAATGAGCAGTTCTTC.

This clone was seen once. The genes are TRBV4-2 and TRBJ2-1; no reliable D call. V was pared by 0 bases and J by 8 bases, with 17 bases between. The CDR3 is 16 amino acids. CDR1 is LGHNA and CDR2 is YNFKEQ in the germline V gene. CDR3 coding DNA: TGTGCCAGCAGCCAAGAATTGGCCGCCACGATAGATGAGCAGTTCTTC. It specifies CASSQELAATIDEQFF.